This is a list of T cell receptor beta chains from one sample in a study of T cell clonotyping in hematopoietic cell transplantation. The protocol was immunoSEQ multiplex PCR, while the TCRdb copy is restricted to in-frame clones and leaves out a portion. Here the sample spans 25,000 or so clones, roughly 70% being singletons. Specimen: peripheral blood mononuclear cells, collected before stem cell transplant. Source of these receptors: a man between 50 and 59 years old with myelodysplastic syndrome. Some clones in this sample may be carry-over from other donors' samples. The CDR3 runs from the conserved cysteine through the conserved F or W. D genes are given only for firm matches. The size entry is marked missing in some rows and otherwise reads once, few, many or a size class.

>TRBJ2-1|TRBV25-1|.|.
CASSFLGEGHNEQFF
TGTGCCAGCAGTTTCCTAGGGGAAGGACACAATGAGCAGTTCTTC
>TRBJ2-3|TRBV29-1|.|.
CSSEVWVETMGDTASTDTQYF
TGCAGCTCCGAGGTTTGGGTTGAGACTATGGGAGATACGGCTAGCACAGATACGCAGTATTTT
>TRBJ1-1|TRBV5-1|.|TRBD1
CASHYTGGTEAFF
TGCGCCAGCCATTACACAGGGGGCACTGAAGCTTTCTTT
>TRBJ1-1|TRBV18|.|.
CASSPSTEAFF
TGTGCCAGCTCCCCCTCCACTGAAGCTTTCTTT
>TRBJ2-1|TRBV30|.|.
CAWRAGAIYNEQFF
TGTGCCTGGAGGGCGGGGGCTATATACAATGAGCAGTTCTTC
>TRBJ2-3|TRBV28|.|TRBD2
CASSLWTSGGAEDTQYF
TGTGCCAGCAGTTTATGGACTAGCGGGGGGGCGGAGGATACGCAGTATTTT
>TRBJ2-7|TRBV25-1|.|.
CATMVAVEYEQYF
TGTGCCACGATGGTAGCGGTTGAATACGAGCAGTACTTC
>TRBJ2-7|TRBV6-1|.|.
CASSEAEDPYSEQYF
TGTGCCAGCAGTGAGGCAGAGGACCCATACTCCGAGCAGTACTTC
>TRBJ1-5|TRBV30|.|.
CAWNVNQPQHF
TGTGCCTGGAACGTTAATCAGCCCCAGCATTTT
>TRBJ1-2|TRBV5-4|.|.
CASSLGQVYGYTF
TGTGCCAGCAGCTTGGGGCAAGTCTATGGCTACACCTTC
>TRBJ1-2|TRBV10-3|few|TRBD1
CAISSGTANYGYTF
TGTGCCATCAGCTCCGGGACAGCTAACTATGGCTACACCTTC
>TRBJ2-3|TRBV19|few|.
CASSIGGDTQYF
TGTGCCAGTAGTATAGGGGGAGATACGCAGTATTTT
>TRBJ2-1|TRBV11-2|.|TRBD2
CASSLTGGPRNEQFF
TGTGCCAGCAGCTTAACGGGAGGGCCCAGGAATGAGCAGTTCTTC
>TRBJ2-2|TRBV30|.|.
CAWSVRGLAGELFF
TGTGCCTGGAGTGTTCGAGGATTAGCCGGGGAGCTGTTTTTT
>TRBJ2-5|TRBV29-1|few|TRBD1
CSVAGQEGTQYF
TGCAGCGTCGCGGGACAGGAGGGGACCCAGTACTTC
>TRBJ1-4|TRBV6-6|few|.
CASSYTGRGLEGLFF
TGTGCCAGCAGTTACACGGGGCGGGGACTGGAGGGCCTGTTTTTT
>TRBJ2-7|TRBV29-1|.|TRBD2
CSVPGLAGEEQYF
TGCAGCGTACCGGGACTAGCGGGAGAGGAGCAGTACTTC
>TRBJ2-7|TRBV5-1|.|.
CASSRAQEGGYEQYF
TGCGCCAGCAGCCGGGCCCAGGAGGGGGGCTACGAGCAGTACTTC
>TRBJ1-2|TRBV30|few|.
CAWSPLGVNYGYTF
TGTGCCTGGAGCCCACTCGGTGTCAACTATGGCTACACCTTC
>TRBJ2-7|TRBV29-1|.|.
CSALPGVGEQYF
TGCAGCGCCCTCCCGGGCGTTGGCGAGCAGTACTTC
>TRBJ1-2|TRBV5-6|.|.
CASSLFGGDGYTF
TGTGCCAGCAGCCTGTTTGGTGGTGATGGCTACACCTTC
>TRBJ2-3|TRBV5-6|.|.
CASSLLGTDTQYF
TGTGCCAGCAGCTTGTTAGGGACAGATACGCAGTATTTT
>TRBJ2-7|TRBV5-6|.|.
CASSSGGTVPYEQYF
TGTGCCAGCAGCTCTGGAGGGACAGTCCCCTACGAGCAGTACTTC
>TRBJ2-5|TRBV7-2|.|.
CASSLSKRQETQYF
TGTGCCAGCAGCTTGAGTAAACGGCAAGAGACCCAGTACTTC
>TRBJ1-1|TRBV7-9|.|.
CASSPRTAPFGTEAFF
TGTGCCAGCAGCCCCCGGACAGCCCCGTTCGGCACTGAAGCTTTCTTT
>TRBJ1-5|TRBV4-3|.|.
CASSQDKEAGSGPQHF
TGCGCCAGCAGCCAAGATAAAGAGGCAGGCTCCGGACCCCAGCATTTT
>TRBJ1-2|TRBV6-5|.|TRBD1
CASGTGGGYTF
TGTGCCAGTGGGACAGGTGGTGGCTACACCTTC
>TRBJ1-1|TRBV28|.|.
CASSLVRGTEAFF
TGTGCCAGCAGTTTGGTTCGGGGCACTGAAGCTTTCTTT
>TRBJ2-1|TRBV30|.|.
CAWSPLEGNKNEQFF
TGTGCCTGGAGTCCCCTAGAGGGGAATAAGAATGAGCAGTTCTTC
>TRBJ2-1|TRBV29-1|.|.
CSVGLTWGEQFF
TGCAGCGTTGGCCTGACTTGGGGCGAGCAGTTCTTC
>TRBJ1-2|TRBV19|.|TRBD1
CASSYGTGYYGYTF
TGTGCCAGTAGTTACGGGACAGGGTACTATGGCTACACCTTC
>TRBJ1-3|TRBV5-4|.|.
CASSFVTGNTIYF
TGTGCCAGCAGCTTTGTTACTGGAAACACCATATATTTT
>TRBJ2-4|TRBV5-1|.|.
CASSTPGVDIQYF
TGCGCCAGCAGCACCCCTGGTGTAGACATTCAGTACTTC
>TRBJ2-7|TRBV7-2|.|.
CASSFSGVGSYEQYF
TGTGCCAGCAGCTTTTCCGGGGTAGGCTCCTACGAGCAGTACTTC
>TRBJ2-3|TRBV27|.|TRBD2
CASSPRLAGATDTQYF
TGTGCCAGCAGTCCACGACTAGCGGGGGCCACAGATACGCAGTATTTT
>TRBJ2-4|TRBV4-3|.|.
CASSQDSRGKNIQYF
TGCGCCAGCAGCCAAGATTCCAGGGGCAAAAACATTCAGTACTTC